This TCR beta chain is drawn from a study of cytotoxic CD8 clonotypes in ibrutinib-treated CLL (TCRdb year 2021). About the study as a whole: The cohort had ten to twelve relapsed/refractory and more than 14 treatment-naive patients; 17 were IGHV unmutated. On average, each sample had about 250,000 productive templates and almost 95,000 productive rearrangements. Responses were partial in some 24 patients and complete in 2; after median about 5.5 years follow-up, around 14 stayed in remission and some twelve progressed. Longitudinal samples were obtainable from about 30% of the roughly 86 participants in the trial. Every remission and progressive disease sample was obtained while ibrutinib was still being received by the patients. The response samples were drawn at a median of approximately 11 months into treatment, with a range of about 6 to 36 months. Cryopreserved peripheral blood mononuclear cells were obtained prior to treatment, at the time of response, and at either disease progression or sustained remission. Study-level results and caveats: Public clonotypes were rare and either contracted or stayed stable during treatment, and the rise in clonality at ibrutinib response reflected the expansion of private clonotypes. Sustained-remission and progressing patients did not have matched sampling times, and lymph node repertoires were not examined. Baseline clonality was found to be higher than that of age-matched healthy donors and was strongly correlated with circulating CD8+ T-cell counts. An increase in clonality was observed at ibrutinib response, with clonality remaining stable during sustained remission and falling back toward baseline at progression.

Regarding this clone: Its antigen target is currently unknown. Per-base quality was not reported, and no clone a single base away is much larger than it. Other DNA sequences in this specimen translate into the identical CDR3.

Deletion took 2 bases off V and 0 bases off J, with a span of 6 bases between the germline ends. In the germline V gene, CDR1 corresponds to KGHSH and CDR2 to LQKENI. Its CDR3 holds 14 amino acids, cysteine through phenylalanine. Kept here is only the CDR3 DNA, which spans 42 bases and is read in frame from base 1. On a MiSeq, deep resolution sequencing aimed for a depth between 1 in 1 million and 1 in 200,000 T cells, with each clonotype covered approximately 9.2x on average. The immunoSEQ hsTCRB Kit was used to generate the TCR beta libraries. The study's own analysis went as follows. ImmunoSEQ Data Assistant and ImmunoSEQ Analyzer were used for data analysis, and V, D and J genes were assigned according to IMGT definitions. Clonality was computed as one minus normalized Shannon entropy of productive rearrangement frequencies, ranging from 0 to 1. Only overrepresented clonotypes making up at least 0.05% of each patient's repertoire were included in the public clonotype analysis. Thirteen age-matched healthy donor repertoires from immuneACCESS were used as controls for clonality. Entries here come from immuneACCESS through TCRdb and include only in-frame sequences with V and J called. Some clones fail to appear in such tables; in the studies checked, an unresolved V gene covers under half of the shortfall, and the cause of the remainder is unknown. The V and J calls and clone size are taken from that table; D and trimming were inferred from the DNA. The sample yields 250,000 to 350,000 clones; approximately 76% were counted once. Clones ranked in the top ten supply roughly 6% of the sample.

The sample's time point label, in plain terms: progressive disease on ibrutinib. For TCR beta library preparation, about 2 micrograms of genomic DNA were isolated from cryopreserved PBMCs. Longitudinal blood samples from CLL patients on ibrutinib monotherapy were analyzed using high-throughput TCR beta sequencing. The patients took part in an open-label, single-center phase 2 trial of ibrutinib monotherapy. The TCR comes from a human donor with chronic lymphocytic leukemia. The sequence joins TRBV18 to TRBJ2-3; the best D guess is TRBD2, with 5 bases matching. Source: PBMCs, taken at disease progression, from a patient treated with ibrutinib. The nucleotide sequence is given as TGTGCCAGCTCACCAGGACTCAGCACAGATACGCAGTATTTT. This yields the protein CASSPGLSTDTQYF.